Following are 16 T cell receptor beta chains from one sample sequenced in a study of blood T cell repertoires in COVID-19. Method: immunoSEQ multiplex PCR; TCRdb's copy keeps in-frame clones and lacks some. The sample has about 94,000 clones; around 87% are singletons. Sequenced: peripheral blood. The receptors derive from a woman aged 80 or over with acute or convalescent COVID-19.

For this clone: Sequence at one end of the junction differs from germline and may be a read error. This chain joins TRBV7-7 and TRBJ2-2; 7 nucleotides match TRBD2. The CDR3 has 16 amino acids. Germline values: CDR1 SSHAT, CDR2 FNYEAQ (reference sequence). The CDR3 protein is CASSLISGGITGELFF. For the CDR3, the DNA is TGTGCTAGCAGCTTAATCTCCGGGGGGATCACCGGGGAGCTGTTTTTT. Full variable domain (remainder filled in from reference TRBV7-7 and TRBJ2-2): GAGVSQSPRYKVTKRGQDVTLRCDPISSHATLYWYQQALGQGPEFLTYFNYEAQPDKSGLPSDRFSAERPEGSISTLTIQRTEQRDSAMYRCASSLISGGITGELFFGEGSRLTVL.

V usage is TRBV15 and J usage is TRBJ1-2; maybe TRBD1 (5 bases). V was clipped by 0 bases and J by 0 bases, with 23 bases between them. Germline loops: CDR1 LNHNV, CDR2 YYDKDF (reference sequence). There are 20 residues in the CDR3. Here the CDR3 reads CATSRERAGGGRSTNYGYTF. As DNA, the CDR3 is TGTGCCACCAGCAGAGAACGAGCCGGTGGGGGGAGATCTACTAACTATGGCTACACCTTC. Complete variable domain (other parts from reference TRBV15 and TRBJ1-2): DAMVIQNPRYQVTQFGKPVTLSCSQTLNHNVMYWYQQKSSQAPKLLFHYYDKDFNNEADTPDNFQSRRPNTSFCFLDIRSPGLGDTAMYLCATSRERAGGGRSTNYGYTFGSGTRLTVV.

This clone has just one count. The chain combines TRBV6-2 or TRBV6-3 with TRBJ2-1; D ambiguous. V lost 2 bases and J lost 9, with 11 bases in between. The CDR3 has 13 amino acids. In germline, CDR1 is MNHEY, CDR2 SVGEGT. The CDR3 DNA follows: TGTGCCAGCAGTTACACCGGGTTGCCTGAGCAGTTCTTC. Translation gives CASSYTGLPEQFF.

The chain joins TRBV5-1 to TRBJ1-1; 7 bases agree with TRBD1. The CDR3 spans 16 residues. J was trimmed by 1 base and V by 0 bases; bases with no gene match: 6. From germline, CDR1 is SGHRS and CDR2 YFSETQ. The CDR3 sequence: CASSLDGTETNTEAFF. DNA for the CDR3: TGCGCCAGCAGCTTGGACGGGACAGAGACGAACACTGAAGCTTTCTTT.

This chain joins TRBV2 and TRBJ2-3; D remains ambiguous. V lost 1 base to trimming and J lost 3 bases, with 14 bases between them. CDR3 length equals 16 residues. Germline loops: CDR1 SNHLY, CDR2 FYNNEI. The DNA for the CDR3 is TGTGCCAGCAGTGAAGTTTGGTCGGGTGGGACAGATACGCAGTATTTT. The encoded protein is CASSEVWSGGTDTQYF.

The V and J genes are TRBV9 and TRBJ1-4; a weak D match, TRBD1 (5 bases). Germline values: CDR1 SGDLS, CDR2 YYNGEE. CDR3 size: 17 residues. V lost 3 bases to trimming and J lost 0 bases, with 15 bases between them. The CDR3, as DNA: TGTGCCAGCAGCGCAGACAGTAGCTTTGCAACTAATGAAAAACTGTTTTTT. It translates to CASSADSSFATNEKLFF.

The genes are TRBV3-1 (or the pseudogene TRBV3-2) and TRBJ2-7, with D perhaps TRBD2 (5 bases). V lost 4 bases to trimming and J lost 0 bases, with 13 bases between them. The CDR3 length is 15 residues. Germline V CDR1 and CDR2: LGHDT, YNNKEL (reference sequence). CDR3 nucleotides: TGTGCCAGCAGCCGAGGACTGTTGAGCTCCTACGAGCAGTACTTC. Protein sequence: CASSRGLLSSYEQYF.

The chain links TRBV19 to TRBJ1-6; 9 bases are shared with TRBD1. This CDR3 has 17 residues. Germline V gene lookup returns CDR1 LNHDA and CDR2 SQIVND (reference sequence). With V trimmed by 2 bases and J by 10 bases, 12 bases remained unmatched. The CDR3 DNA reads TGTGCCAGTAGTATAACCGATCCGGGACAGGGCGGCTCACCCCTCCACTTT. This sequence encodes CASSITDPGQGGSPLHF.

This clone was seen once. This rearrangement joins TRBV30 to TRBJ2-3; 7 bases align to TRBD2. The CDR3 covers 14 residues. After removal of 5 bases from V and 4 bases from J, the junction contained 9 bases not matched to a gene. Germline CDR1 and CDR2: GTSNPN and SVGIG (reference sequence). The CDR3 DNA reads TGTGCCTGGGCGGGTGGGCTAGCGGCAGATACGCAGTATTTT. This gives the protein CAWAGGLAADTQYF.

The chain uses TRBV6-6 and TRBJ1-1, with D possibly being TRBD1 (6 bases). Deletions cut 6 bases from V and 9 bases from J, with 14 bases between. The CDR3 consists of 12 residues. Per the germline V gene, CDR1 is MNHNY and CDR2 is SVGAGI (reference sequence). The CDR3 DNA sequence: TGTGCCAGCAGCGCCCGGACAGCAAAAGCTTTCTTT. Its protein product is CASSARTAKAFF.

The chain recombines TRBV28 with TRBJ1-2; D gene unclear. Germline V CDR1 and CDR2: MDHEN, SYDVKM. V shed 8 bases and J shed 1 base, with 11 bases lying between them. CDR3 length: 13 amino acids. The CDR3 protein is CASLLRDNYGYTF. CDR3 DNA: TGTGCCAGCTTACTGCGCGATAACTATGGCTACACCTTC.

The rearrangement uses TRBV6-1 and TRBJ2-1; TRBD2 aligns across 10 bases. CDR1 is MNHNS, CDR2 SASEGT, per germline. The junction had 3 bases not matched to a gene; V was cut back by 1 base and J by 6 bases. The CDR3 totals 15 residues. In DNA form, the CDR3 reads TGTGCCAGCAGTGAAGAGCGGGGGGGCCGCAATGAGCAGTTCTTC. The encoded protein is CASSEERGGRNEQFF.

The chain recombines TRBV24-1 with TRBJ2-5; a weak D match, TRBD1 (5 bases). The CDR3 extends over 15 amino acids. The V gene lost 4 bases and the J gene lost 3 bases, with 14 bases spanning the gap. Germline V lookup: CDR1 KGHDR, CDR2 SFDVKD. The CDR3 region has the DNA TGTGCCACCAGTGAATCCGGGCCAGGGAAAGAGACCCAGTACTTC. Translating it yields CATSESGPGKETQYF.

This sequence joins TRBV9 and TRBJ2-1, with a weak D call TRBD2 (6 bases). Trimming pared 0 bases from V and 0 bases from J, leaving 13 bases between. Germline V gene sequence: CDR1 SGDLS, CDR2 YYNGEE. CDR3 length equals 17 residues. The CDR3, as DNA: TGTGCCAGCAGCGTAGAGGCGATGGGAGGCTCCTACAATGAGCAGTTCTTC. Its translation is CASSVEAMGGSYNEQFF. Drawing the rest from reference TRBV9 and TRBJ2-1, the complete variable domain is DSGVTQTPKHLITATGQRVTLRCSPRSGDLSVYWYQQSLDQGLQFLIQYYNGEERAKGNILERFSAQQFPDLHSELNLSSLELGDSALYFCASSVEAMGGSYNEQFFGPGTRLTVL.

The rearrangement joins TRBV7-2 to TRBJ2-5; 10 bases map to TRBD1. The V segment lost 4 bases and the J segment 5 bases; nucleotides outside the gene matches: 4. The germline CDR1 and CDR2 sequences are SGHTA and FQGNSA. This CDR3 has 14 amino acids. In DNA form, the CDR3 reads TGTGCCAGCAGCTGGCTGACAGGGGGCGAGACCCAGTACTTC. Protein sequence: CASSWLTGGETQYF.

Of note for this clone: Germline and junction disagree at one end, which may indicate a read error. The chain uses TRBV6-1 and TRBJ2-2; 10 positions agree with TRBD2. Germline V CDR1 and CDR2: MNHNS, SASEGT. The CDR3 extends over 16 amino acids. Written as DNA, the CDR3 is TGTGCCAGCACTGAAGCGGGGGGGCCGGTGGCCGGGGAGCTGTTTTTT. This codes for CASTEAGGPVAGELFF.